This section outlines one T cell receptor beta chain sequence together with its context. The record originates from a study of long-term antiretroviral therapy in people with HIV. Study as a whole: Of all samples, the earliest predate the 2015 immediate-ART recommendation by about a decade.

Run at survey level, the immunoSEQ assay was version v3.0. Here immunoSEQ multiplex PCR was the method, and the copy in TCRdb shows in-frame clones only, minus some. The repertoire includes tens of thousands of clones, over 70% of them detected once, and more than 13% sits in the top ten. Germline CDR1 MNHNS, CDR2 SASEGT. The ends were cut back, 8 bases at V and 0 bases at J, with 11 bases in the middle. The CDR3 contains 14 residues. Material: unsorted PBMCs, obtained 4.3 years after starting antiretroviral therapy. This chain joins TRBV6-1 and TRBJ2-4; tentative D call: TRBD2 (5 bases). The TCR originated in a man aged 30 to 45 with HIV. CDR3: CASSRGSAKNIQYF. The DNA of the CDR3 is TGTGCCAGCTCCCGGGGATCAGCCAAAAACATTCAGTACTTC.